Sequencing of this TCR beta chain was carried out in a study of shared clonotypes between healthy human individuals (dated by TCRdb to 2019 to 2021). A note on the overall study: The cohort included three men and a couple of women between 18 and 49 years of age. For each donor, three plates each were used for CD4 naive and CD4 memory, two plates were used for CD8 naive, and one plate was used for CD8 memory. Blood TCR repertoires of about 5 healthy adults were deeply sequenced to estimate repertoire size and the extent of clonotype sharing between individuals. Libraries were prepared and TCR repertoires were sequenced by different laboratories using diverse techniques, in order to increase sequencing depth and limit assay-specific biases. Per donor, leukapheresis produced somewhere between about 0.85 and 10 billion PBMCs. Results the study describes overall, beyond this receptor: Pairwise subsampling led to the expectation that sequencing depth would affect the degree of clonotype sharing among donors. Sampling was restricted to blood, and TCR repertoires in tissue are likely to differ from TCR repertoires in blood. Compared with non-shared clonotypes, the clonotypes found in all four sorted-subset donors had higher generation probabilities. Across a handful of donors, roughly 5.1% of naive CD4, 3% to 3.5% of naive CD8, around 2.5% of memory CD4, and 0.4% of memory CD8 clonotypes were shared. The genetic and exposure-history diversity represented was limited by the small number of donors. Naive subsets generally had larger estimated clonotype richness than memory subsets. Incomplete sequencing was indicated by rarefaction of sorted-subset datasets, despite the large sequencing depth.

Using the deep immunoSEQ assay, TCR CDR3 regions were amplified from genomic DNA by multiplex PCR. For each cell subset, the extracted genomic DNA was distributed evenly across all wells of several immunoSEQ 96-well plates, and each plate served as one replicate. For sorted subsets, each replicate PCR was loaded with 150 to 250 ng genomic DNA, equivalent to some 27,000 T cell genomes. The purified libraries were quantified using a Qubit 3.0 fluorometer, sized with a Bioanalyzer 2100, and then quantified again using the KAPA Library Quantification kit. A separate single-read 150-cycle Illumina NextSeq 550 flow cell was used to sequence each immunoSEQ 96-well plate. Regarding the original processing steps: The immunoSEQ output contained only junctional sequences without quality scores, so filtering could not match that applied to full-length reads. To assign V/J genes and CDR3, sequences were annotated using PyIR, a Python wrapper for IgBLAST v1.9, with IMGT germline references. Any read was removed if the V/J assignment was weak (E-value above 1e-6), the CDR3 was missing, or the read contained stop codons, out-of-frame junctions, or ambiguous translated residues. V3J clonotypes were defined by identical inferred V gene, J gene, and CDR3 amino acid sequence. The percentage overlap between two repertoires was calculated by dividing the number of shared unique clonotypes by the size of the smaller repertoire. Repertoire richness was assessed with RTK rarefaction, the Chao1 estimator, and Recon v2.1 estimates of unobserved clonotypes. Generation probabilities for all TCRbeta clonotypes obtained by the gDNA method from a few donors were computed using OLGA. The immuneACCESS repertoire file appears here via TCRdb, limited to in-frame rearrangements. These files lack a portion of the clones; in checked studies, under half of the deficit traces to unresolved V genes, and the cause of the others is not known. V, J and clone size derive from that table, while D and trimming were established from the DNA sequence. The sample includes 650,000 to 750,000 clones, with more than 70% observed a single time. In total, the top ten clones hold approximately 1.8% of the sample.

Donors were healthy HIV-negative adults with no recently reported acute infections or vaccinations. Only Caucasian adults living in Nashville, Tennessee, USA were represented among the donors. CD4+ T cells were enriched by magnetic negative selection; naive cells were then positively selected on CD45RA, and the negative fraction formed the memory subset. After blood collection by leukapheresis, PBMCs were isolated using Ficoll-Histopaque density gradient centrifugation and then cryopreserved in the vapor phase of liquid nitrogen. Analytical flow cytometry was used to check the purity and quantity of each magnetically sorted T cell population. Each sorted fraction had its genomic DNA isolated and then quantified by UV absorbance on a Nanodrop 2000c. V was cut back by 6 bases and J by 6 bases, leaving a gap of 13 bases between them. The cysteine opens and the phenylalanine closes a CDR3 of 13 amino acids. Only the CDR3 DNA stays, 39 bases, in frame from base 1. The germline V gene supplies CDR1 MRHNA and CDR2 SNTAGT.

Comment on this clone: It lacks a known antigen. Base-call qualities are not available, and no considerably larger clone is one nucleotide away.

This TCR came from a woman between 25 and 40 years old in good health. The sample was memory CD4+ T cells sorted from blood. The cell subset or site label on this specimen signifies: CD45RA-negative fraction. Recombination linked TRBV6-4 to TRBJ2-3; the D gene is not confidently resolved. The CDR3 protein sequence reads: CASSQRAGDTQYF. The DNA sequence is as follows: TGTGCCAGCAGCCAACGAGCTGGGGATACGCAGTATTTT.